This T cell receptor beta chain was sequenced in a study of post-analysis software for immune sequencing data. Study overall: The cohort encompassed relapsing-remitting, secondary progressive and progressive-relapsing multiple sclerosis disease courses. Broader study findings: Batch-matched samples strongly co-clustered by F measure. Five or six TRBV segments were significantly more frequent in patients than in controls. TRBV5-6, TRBV5-1 and TRBV20-1 were among these segments. In multiple sclerosis, normalized Chao1 diversity was significantly below that of controls.

V was clipped by 6 bases and J by 3 bases; unmatched bases: 12. This CDR3 spans 15 amino acids. CDR1 and CDR2 (germline): DFQATT, SNEGSKA (reference sequence). The table lists this clonotype with a few counts. What it recognizes is unknown. Unique molecular identifiers had been added to the TCR beta cDNA libraries. Starting from around 0.96 to 9.9 million T cells, the study yielded about 540,000 cDNA molecules. TCRdb ran MiXCR on the PCR reads and lists one entry per CDR3 protein. The data contain roughly 800,000 distinct CDR3 sequences, 53% of them singletons. Material for sequencing was blood. The chain is built from TRBV20-1 and TRBJ2-7; the match to TRBD2 covers 9 bases. The clonotype comes from a girl aged 10-17 years with multiple sclerosis. The CDR3 bases are TGCAGTGCGCTGACCCTAGCGGGACTTAACTACGAGCAGTACTTC. It encodes CSALTLAGLNYEQYF.